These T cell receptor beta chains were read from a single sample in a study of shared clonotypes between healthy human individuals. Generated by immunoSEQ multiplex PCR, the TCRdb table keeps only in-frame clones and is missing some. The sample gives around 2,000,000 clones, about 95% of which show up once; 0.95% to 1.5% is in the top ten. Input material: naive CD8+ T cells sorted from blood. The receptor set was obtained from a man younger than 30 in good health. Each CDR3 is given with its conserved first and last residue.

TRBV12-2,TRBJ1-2,CASRSAGVNYGYTF
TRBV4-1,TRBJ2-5,CASSPGDQKAPRETQYF
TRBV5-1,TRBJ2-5,CASSLTGIQETQYF
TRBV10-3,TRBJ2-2,CAISETSGDPRDTGELFF
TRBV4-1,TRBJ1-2,CASSQVGAANGYTF
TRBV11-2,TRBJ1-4,CASSLDRIGFATNEKLFF
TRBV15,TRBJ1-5,CATSRGENQPQHF
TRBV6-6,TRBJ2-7,CASSTLGGAGYEQYF
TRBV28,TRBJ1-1,CASVEEEGFTEAFF
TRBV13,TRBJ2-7,CASSSGQGANEQYF
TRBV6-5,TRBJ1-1,CASSSYGNTEAFF
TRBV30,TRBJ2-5,CAWTPSGGALRYQETQYF
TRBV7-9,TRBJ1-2,CASTEDEGSGIYGYTF
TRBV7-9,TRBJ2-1,CASSRVADNEQFF
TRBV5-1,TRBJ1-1,CASSPQDRDTEAFF
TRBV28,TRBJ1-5,CASSLAASYQPQHF
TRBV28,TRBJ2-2,CASSSAGDTGELFF
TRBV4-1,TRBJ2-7,CASSSKPGDEQYF
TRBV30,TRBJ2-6,CAWSLGAISGANVLTF
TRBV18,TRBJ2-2,CASSPPSGATGELFF
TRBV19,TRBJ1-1,CASSMGWAGNTEAFF
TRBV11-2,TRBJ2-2,CASSRVGNTGELFF
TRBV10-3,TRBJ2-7,CAISDGGDSDYEQYF
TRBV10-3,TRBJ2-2,CAISGGGTNTGELFF
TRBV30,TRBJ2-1,CAWESGTAGNEQFF
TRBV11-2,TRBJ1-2,CASSPRQGVGGDYGYTF
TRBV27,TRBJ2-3,CASSSTDTQYF
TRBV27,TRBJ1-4,CASSLSVRTATNEKLFF
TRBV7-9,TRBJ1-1,CASSPRSDSDTNTEAFF
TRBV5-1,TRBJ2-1,CASSKTGPLWDEQFF
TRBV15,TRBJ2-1,CATSRPSQGAEQFF
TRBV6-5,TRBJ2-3,CASSSVDRGHTDTQYF
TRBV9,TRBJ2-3,CASSTRLAAGRTDTQYF
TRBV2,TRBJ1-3,CASIDGAGNTIYF
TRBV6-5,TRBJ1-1,CASSWGPPNTEAFF
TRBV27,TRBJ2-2,CASTLTGVAGELFF
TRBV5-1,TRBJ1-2,CASSLAGEFRLNYGYTF
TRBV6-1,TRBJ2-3,CASSETGLRADTQYF
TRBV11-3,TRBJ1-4,CASSLDRGCEKLFF
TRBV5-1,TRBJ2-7,CASSKSEFRGTGRHEQYF
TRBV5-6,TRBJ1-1,CASSLSLGEAFF
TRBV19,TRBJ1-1,CASLGWQTNTEAFF
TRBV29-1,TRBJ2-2,CSVDMNTGELFF
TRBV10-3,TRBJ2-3,CAIRDDRTSDTQYF
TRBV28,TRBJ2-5,CASSTEMGWETQYF
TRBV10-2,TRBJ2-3,CASGSQWTDTQYF
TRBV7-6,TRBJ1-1,CASSLETNTEAFF
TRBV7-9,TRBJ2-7,CASSSHGGTEPLYEQYF
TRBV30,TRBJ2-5,CAWSDFGTSEQETQYF
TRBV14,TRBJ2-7,CASSQENRGRHEQYF
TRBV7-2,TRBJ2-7,CASTPRGTTYEQYF
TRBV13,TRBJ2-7,CASSSEGQGSYEQYF
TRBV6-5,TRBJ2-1,CASSYGRINEQFF
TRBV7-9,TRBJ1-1,CASSLVGWGTEAFF